The 2 T cell receptor beta chains listed next were all sequenced from one sample in a study of graft-versus-host responses after intestinal transplantation. TCRdb keeps only in-frame clones here, not all; method: immunoSEQ multiplex PCR. The table records more than 80,000 clones, over 80% of them present only once. These TCRs' antigens remain unknown. The material was unstimulated CD8+ T cells sorted from spleen or lymph node cells, obtained before intestinal transplant. The receptor set was obtained from a human donor who received an intestinal transplant.

The chain couples TRBV28 to TRBJ1-5, with 8 bases that match TRBD1. The V gene end was trimmed by 2 bases and the J gene end by 7 bases; junction bases not matched to a gene: 4. This CDR3 is 14 amino acids long. CDR1 is MDHEN, CDR2 SYDVKM, per germline. The CDR3 is CASSLNRGGQPQHF. DNA of the CDR3: TGTGCCAGCAGTTTAAACAGGGGGGGCCAGCCCCAGCATTTT. The full variable domain, rest sourced from reference TRBV28 and TRBJ1-5, is DVKVTQSSRYLVKRTGEKVFLECVQDMDHENMFWYRQDPGLGLRLIYFSYDVKMKEKGDIPEGYSVSREKKERFSLILESASTNQTSMYLCASSLNRGGQPQHFGDGTRLSIL.

The rearrangement joins TRBV9 to TRBJ1-1, with D possibly TRBD1 on 6 matching bases. Between the trimmed V and J ends, which lost 0 bases and 1 base, there was a span of 13 bases. Germline V gene lookup returns CDR1 SGDLS and CDR2 YYNGEE. This CDR3 has 16 amino acids. The CDR3 is CASSVVGGGGNTEAFF. CDR3 coding DNA: TGTGCCAGCAGCGTAGTGGGGGGCGGAGGGAACACTGAAGCTTTCTTT. The whole variable domain, remainder taken from reference TRBV9 and TRBJ1-1, is DSGVTQTPKHLITATGQRVTLRCSPRSGDLSVYWYQQSLDQGLQFLIQYYNGEERAKGNILERFSAQQFPDLHSELNLSSLELGDSALYFCASSVVGGGGNTEAFFGQGTRLTVV.